Listed below are T cell receptor beta chains from one sample, sequenced in a study of vaccination effects on CD4 cells after COVID-19. Their cognate antigens are unknown. Profiled with immunoSEQ multiplex PCR; TCRdb holds only in-frame clones, not every one. The profile shows fewer than 40,000 clones, 70% to 85% of them singletons. The input for sequencing was CD4+ T cells from PBMCs cultured with HCoV-NL63 spike peptides, taken after COVID-19 vaccination. All receptors derive from a human donor who received a COVID-19 vaccine. Some clones in this sample may be carry-over from other donors' samples. The CDR3 runs from the conserved cysteine through the conserved F or W. A D gene is named only where the DNA matches it firmly. Not every row has a clone size; where given, it reads once, few, many or a size class.

D gene: NA; clone size: NA; V gene: TRBV13; J gene: TRBJ2-5; CDR3 protein: CASSLVIHGQETQYF
D gene: TRBD1; clone size: NA; V gene: TRBV5-4; J gene: TRBJ2-3; CDR3 protein: CASSRDRATRFTDTQYF
D gene: NA; clone size: once; V gene: TRBV30; J gene: TRBJ1-1; CDR3 protein: CAWRPRGGNTEAFF
D gene: NA; clone size: NA; V gene: TRBV24-1; J gene: TRBJ2-3; CDR3 protein: CATSDPRLADTQYF
D gene: NA; clone size: NA; V gene: TRBV6-5; J gene: TRBJ2-3; CDR3 protein: CASRRDGTDTQYF
D gene: TRBD1; clone size: NA; V gene: TRBV9; J gene: TRBJ2-3; CDR3 protein: CASSLWGQGTDTQYF
D gene: NA; clone size: NA; V gene: TRBV3-1/TRBV3-2; J gene: TRBJ1-6; CDR3 protein: CASSRIGSSYNSPLHF
D gene: NA; clone size: NA; V gene: TRBV3-1/TRBV3-2; J gene: TRBJ2-5; CDR3 protein: CASSQSSGSGTQYF
D gene: NA; clone size: NA; V gene: TRBV6-1; J gene: TRBJ2-3; CDR3 protein: CASSVLSSTQYF
D gene: NA; clone size: few; V gene: TRBV3-1/TRBV3-2; J gene: TRBJ1-6; CDR3 protein: CASSQPGGTSPLHF
D gene: NA; clone size: once; V gene: TRBV7-9; J gene: TRBJ2-2; CDR3 protein: CASSLGRLNTGELFF
D gene: NA; clone size: NA; V gene: TRBV2; J gene: TRBJ1-4; CDR3 protein: CASSEQRGRNEKLFF
D gene: NA; clone size: NA; V gene: TRBV2; J gene: TRBJ1-6; CDR3 protein: CASSEGSGSPLHF
D gene: NA; clone size: NA; V gene: TRBV27; J gene: TRBJ1-4; CDR3 protein: CASSLSGVGEKLFF
D gene: NA; clone size: few; V gene: TRBV20-1; J gene: TRBJ1-1; CDR3 protein: CSASRGTEAFF
D gene: NA; clone size: NA; V gene: TRBV5-1; J gene: TRBJ2-3; CDR3 protein: CASSLAGGMGDTQYF
D gene: TRBD1; clone size: NA; V gene: TRBV28; J gene: TRBJ1-1; CDR3 protein: CASRPGGTEAFF
D gene: NA; clone size: NA; V gene: TRBV5-1; J gene: TRBJ1-4; CDR3 protein: CASSQGPNEKLFF
D gene: TRBD1; clone size: NA; V gene: TRBV6-5; J gene: TRBJ2-5; CDR3 protein: CASSYSGTGPQETQYF
D gene: NA; clone size: NA; V gene: TRBV5-1; J gene: TRBJ1-4; CDR3 protein: CASSMGPTTNEKLFF
D gene: NA; clone size: NA; V gene: TRBV6-1; J gene: TRBJ1-3; CDR3 protein: CASSAFSDGSGNTIYF
D gene: NA; clone size: once; V gene: TRBV3-1/TRBV3-2; J gene: TRBJ1-6; CDR3 protein: CASSQSPAINSPLHF
D gene: TRBD1; clone size: NA; V gene: TRBV10-3; J gene: TRBJ2-5; CDR3 protein: CAISPKSTGVETQYF
D gene: NA; clone size: NA; V gene: TRBV9; J gene: TRBJ2-1; CDR3 protein: CASSADRREYNEQFF
D gene: NA; clone size: NA; V gene: TRBV15; J gene: TRBJ1-4; CDR3 protein: CATGSGTEKLFF
D gene: TRBD1; clone size: NA; V gene: TRBV5-5; J gene: TRBJ1-5; CDR3 protein: CASSLIQGAYQPQHF
D gene: NA; clone size: NA; V gene: TRBV24-1; J gene: TRBJ2-5; CDR3 protein: CATSDPRPYQETQYF
D gene: NA; clone size: NA; V gene: TRBV19; J gene: TRBJ2-3; CDR3 protein: CASSTAGREDTQYF
D gene: NA; clone size: NA; V gene: TRBV27; J gene: TRBJ1-2; CDR3 protein: CASSPDSYGYTF
D gene: NA; clone size: NA; V gene: TRBV30; J gene: TRBJ1-2; CDR3 protein: CAWSRRFRDTRHYGYTF
D gene: NA; clone size: NA; V gene: TRBV20-1; J gene: TRBJ2-1; CDR3 protein: CSASESSYNEQFF
D gene: TRBD2; clone size: few; V gene: TRBV6-4; J gene: TRBJ2-1; CDR3 protein: CASSDSSSGGAHEQFF
D gene: NA; clone size: NA; V gene: TRBV19; J gene: TRBJ1-1; CDR3 protein: CASSPTGGNTEAFF
D gene: TRBD1; clone size: NA; V gene: TRBV2; J gene: TRBJ1-4; CDR3 protein: CASSERDRGNEKLFF
D gene: TRBD2; clone size: NA; V gene: TRBV7-9; J gene: TRBJ2-3; CDR3 protein: CASRATSGEFTDTQYF
D gene: NA; clone size: NA; V gene: TRBV6-5; J gene: TRBJ1-1; CDR3 protein: CASSYLVNTEAFF
D gene: TRBD1; clone size: NA; V gene: TRBV9; J gene: TRBJ1-3; CDR3 protein: CASSLGQGVTIYF
D gene: NA; clone size: NA; V gene: TRBV28; J gene: TRBJ1-5; CDR3 protein: CASSFEGRSPQHF
D gene: NA; clone size: NA; V gene: TRBV6-1; J gene: TRBJ1-5; CDR3 protein: CASSDKLGVGNQPQHF
D gene: NA; clone size: NA; V gene: TRBV6-5; J gene: TRBJ1-5; CDR3 protein: CASSPTPGNQPQHF
D gene: TRBD2; clone size: NA; V gene: TRBV5-1; J gene: TRBJ2-5; CDR3 protein: CASSFRGGETPETQYF
D gene: TRBD1; clone size: NA; V gene: TRBV6-2/TRBV6-3; J gene: TRBJ2-6; CDR3 protein: CASSSGTGASKANVLTF